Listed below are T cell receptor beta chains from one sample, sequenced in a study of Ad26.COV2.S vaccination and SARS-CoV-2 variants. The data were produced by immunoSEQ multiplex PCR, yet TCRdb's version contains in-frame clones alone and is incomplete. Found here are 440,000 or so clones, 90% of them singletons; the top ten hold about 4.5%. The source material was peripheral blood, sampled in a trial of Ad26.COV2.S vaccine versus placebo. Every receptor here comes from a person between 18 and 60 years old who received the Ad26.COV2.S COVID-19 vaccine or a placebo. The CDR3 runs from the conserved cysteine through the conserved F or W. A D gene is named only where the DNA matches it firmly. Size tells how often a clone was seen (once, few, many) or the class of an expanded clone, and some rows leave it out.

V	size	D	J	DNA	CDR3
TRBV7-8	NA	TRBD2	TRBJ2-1	TGTGCCAGCAGCTTAGCCCGGACTAGCGGGAGGGCCTTGCAGCCCAATGAGCAGTTCTTC	CASSLARTSGRALQPNEQFF
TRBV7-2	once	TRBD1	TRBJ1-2	TGTGCCAGCAGCTTCACAGGGGTTTGGAGCTACACCTTC	CASSFTGVWSYTF
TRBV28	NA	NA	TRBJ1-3	TGTGCCAGTGGAGGAGGAGCTGGAAACACCATATATTTT	CASGGGAGNTIYF
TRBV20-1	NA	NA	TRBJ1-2	TGCAGTGCTTGGACAGTGGGAGGCTACACCTTC	CSAWTVGGYTF
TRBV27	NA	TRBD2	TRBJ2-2	TGTGCCAGCAGCCAGACTAGCTATGGCGGGGAGCTGTTTTTT	CASSQTSYGGELFF
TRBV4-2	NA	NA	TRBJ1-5	TGTGCCAGCAGCCAGAGGGGACCAGGGGGCAATCAGCCCCAGCATTTT	CASSQRGPGGNQPQHF
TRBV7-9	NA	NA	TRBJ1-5	TGTGCCAGCAGCTTGTCTAATCAGCCCCAGCATTTT	CASSLSNQPQHF
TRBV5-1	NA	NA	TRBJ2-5	TGCGCCAGCAGCCTCAGGGTTGGGGAGACCCAGTACTTC	CASSLRVGETQYF
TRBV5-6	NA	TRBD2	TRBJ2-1	TGTGCCAGCAGCTTGGCTTTGAGGACTAGCGGGAGGAATGAGCAGTTCTTC	CASSLALRTSGRNEQFF
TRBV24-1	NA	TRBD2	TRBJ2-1	TGTGCCACCAGTGATGACGGGACTAGCGTCTACAATGAGCAGTTCTTC	CATSDDGTSVYNEQFF